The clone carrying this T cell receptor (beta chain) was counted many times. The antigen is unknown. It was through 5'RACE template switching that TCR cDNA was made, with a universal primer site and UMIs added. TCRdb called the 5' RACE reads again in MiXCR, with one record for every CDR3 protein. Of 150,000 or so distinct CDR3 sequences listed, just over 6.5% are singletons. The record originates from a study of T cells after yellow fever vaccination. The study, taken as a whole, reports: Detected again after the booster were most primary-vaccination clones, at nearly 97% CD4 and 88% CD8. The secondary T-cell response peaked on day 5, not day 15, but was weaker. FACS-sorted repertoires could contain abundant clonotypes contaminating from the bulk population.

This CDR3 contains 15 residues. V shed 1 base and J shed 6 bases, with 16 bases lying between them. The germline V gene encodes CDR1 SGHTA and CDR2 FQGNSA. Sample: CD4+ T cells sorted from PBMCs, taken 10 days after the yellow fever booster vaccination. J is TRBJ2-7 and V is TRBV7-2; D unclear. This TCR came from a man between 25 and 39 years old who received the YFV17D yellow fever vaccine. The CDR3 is CASSLGVGSQFEQYF. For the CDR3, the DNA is TGTGCCAGCAGCTTAGGGGTTGGTTCCCAGTTCGAGCAGTACTTC.